This section outlines one T cell receptor beta chain sequence together with its context. Its target is unknown. These data are taken from a study of T cell responses to AZD1222 COVID-19 vaccine. Study outcomes and limitations: Elevations in Spike-specific TCR breadth and depth followed administration of two AZD1222 doses. CD4 TCRs covered the whole spike, strongest at regions 160-218 and 743-854.

Some clones are missing from TCRdb's copy, which holds only in-frame ones; the method was immunoSEQ multiplex PCR. This sample has 100,000 to 150,000 clones; roughly nine tenths occur once, and the top ten carry 3.5% to 5%. The source is an adult in good health. Material: peripheral blood, obtained on day 0 of AZD1222 vaccination.

The CDR3 nucleotides read TGTGCCAGCAGCCCCCAGGGGGCAACGAACACTGAAGCTTTCTTT. It is translated as CASSPQGATNTEAFF. The rearrangement joins TRBV6-5 to TRBJ1-1, with 8 bases fitting TRBD1. Germline lookup yields CDR1 MNHEY and CDR2 SVGAGI. V shed 6 bases and J 1 base; nucleotides not matched to a gene: 7. This CDR3 is built from 15 residues.